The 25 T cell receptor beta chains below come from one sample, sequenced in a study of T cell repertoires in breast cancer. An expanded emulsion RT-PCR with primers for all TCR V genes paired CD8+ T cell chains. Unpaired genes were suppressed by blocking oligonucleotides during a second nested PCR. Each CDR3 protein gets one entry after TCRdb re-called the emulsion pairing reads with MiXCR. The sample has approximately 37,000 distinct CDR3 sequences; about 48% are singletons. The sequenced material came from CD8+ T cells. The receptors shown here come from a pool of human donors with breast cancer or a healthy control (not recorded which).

The CDR3 region is CASGLPASGGVNEQFF. CDR3 bases: TGTGCTAGTGGTTTGCCCGCTAGCGGGGGGGTCAATGAGCAGTTCTTC. This sequence joins TRBV12-5 and TRBJ2-1, with 12 bases lining up with TRBD2. The CDR3 is made up of 16 amino acids. V shed 2 bases, J shed 6 bases, and the junction held 5 bases outside the gene matches. Germline values: CDR1 LGHNT, CDR2 FRNRAP.

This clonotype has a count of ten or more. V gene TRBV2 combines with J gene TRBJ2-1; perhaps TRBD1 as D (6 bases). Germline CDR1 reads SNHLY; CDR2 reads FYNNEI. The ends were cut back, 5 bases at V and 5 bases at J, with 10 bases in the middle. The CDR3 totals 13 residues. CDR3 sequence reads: CASSPYRDNEQFF. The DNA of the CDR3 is TGTGCCAGCAGTCCCTACAGGGACAATGAGCAGTTCTTC.

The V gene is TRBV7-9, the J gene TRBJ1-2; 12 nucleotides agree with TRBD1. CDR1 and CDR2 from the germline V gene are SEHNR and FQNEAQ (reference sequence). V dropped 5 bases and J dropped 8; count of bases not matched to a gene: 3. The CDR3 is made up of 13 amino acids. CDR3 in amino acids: CASSRGTGGGYTF. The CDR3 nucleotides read TGTGCCAGCAGCCGGGGGACAGGGGGCGGCTACACCTTC.

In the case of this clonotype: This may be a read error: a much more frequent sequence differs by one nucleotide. CDR3 bases: TGTGCCAGTAGCAGGGTGGGGGATCAGCCCCAGCATTTT. Translation gives CASSRVGDQPQHF. The chain recombines TRBV19 with TRBJ1-5; maybe TRBD1 (5 bases). Looked up from germline, CDR1 is LNHDA and CDR2 is SQIVND (reference sequence). V was trimmed by 6 bases and J by 5 bases, leaving 11 bases between them. This CDR3 spans 13 amino acids.

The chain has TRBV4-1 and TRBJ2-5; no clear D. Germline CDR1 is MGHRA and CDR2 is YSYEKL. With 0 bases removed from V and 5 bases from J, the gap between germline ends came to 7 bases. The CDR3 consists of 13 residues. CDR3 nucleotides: TGCGCCAGCAGCCAAGAATGGGATGAGACCCAGTACTTC. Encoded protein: CASSQEWDETQYF.

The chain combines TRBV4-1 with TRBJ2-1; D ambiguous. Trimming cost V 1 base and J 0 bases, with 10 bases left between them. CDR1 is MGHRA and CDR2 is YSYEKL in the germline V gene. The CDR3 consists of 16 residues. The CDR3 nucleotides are TGCGCCAGCAGCCAAGGTGCGTCTAGCTCCTACAATGAGCAGTTCTTC. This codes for CASSQGASSSYNEQFF.

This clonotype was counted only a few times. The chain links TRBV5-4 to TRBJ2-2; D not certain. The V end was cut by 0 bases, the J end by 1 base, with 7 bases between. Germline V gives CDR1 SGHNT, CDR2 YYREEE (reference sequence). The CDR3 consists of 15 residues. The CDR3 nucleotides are TGTGCCAGCAGCTTGGGATCTGGGAACACCGGGGAGCTGTTTTTT. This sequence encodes CASSLGSGNTGELFF.

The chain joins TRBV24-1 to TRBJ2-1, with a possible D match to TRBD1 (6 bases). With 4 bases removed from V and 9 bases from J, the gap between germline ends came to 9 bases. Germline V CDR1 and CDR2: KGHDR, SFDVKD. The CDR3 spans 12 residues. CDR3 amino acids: CATSEQGIEQFF. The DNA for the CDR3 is TGTGCCACCAGTGAACAGGGTATTGAGCAGTTCTTC.

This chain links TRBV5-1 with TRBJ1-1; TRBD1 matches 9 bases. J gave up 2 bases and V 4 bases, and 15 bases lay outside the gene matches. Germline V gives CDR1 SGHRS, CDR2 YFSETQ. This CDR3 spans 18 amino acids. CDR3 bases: TGCGCCAGCAGCCCGGGACAGGGTGAAGCCGGCAGCAACACTGAAGCTTTCTTT. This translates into CASSPGQGEAGSNTEAFF.

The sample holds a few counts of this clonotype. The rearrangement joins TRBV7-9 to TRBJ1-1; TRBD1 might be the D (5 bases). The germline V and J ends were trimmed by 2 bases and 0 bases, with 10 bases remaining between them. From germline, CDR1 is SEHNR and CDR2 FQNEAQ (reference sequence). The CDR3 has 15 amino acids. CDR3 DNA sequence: TGTGCCAGCAGCTTATTGCAGGGTATGAACACTGAAGCTTTCTTT. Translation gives CASSLLQGMNTEAFF.

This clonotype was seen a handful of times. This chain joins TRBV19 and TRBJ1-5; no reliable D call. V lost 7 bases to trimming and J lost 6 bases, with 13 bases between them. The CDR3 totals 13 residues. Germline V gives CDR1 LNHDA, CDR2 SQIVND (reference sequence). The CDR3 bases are TGTGCCAGTAATTACGGTTGGCGTCAGCCCCAGCATTTT. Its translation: CASNYGWRQPQHF. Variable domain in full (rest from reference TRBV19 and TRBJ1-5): DGGITQSPKYLFRKEGQNVTLSCEQNLNHDAMYWYRQDPGQGLRLIYYSQIVNDFQKGDIAEGYSVSREKKESFPLTVTSAQKNPTAFYLCASNYGWRQPQHFGDGTRLSIL.

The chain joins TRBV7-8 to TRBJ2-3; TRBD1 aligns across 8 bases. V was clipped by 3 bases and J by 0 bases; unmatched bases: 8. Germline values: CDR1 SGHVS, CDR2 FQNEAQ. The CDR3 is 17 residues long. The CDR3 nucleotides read TGTGCCAGCAGCTTCCGCGACAGGGGCGGTAGCACAGATACGCAGTATTTT. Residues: CASSFRDRGGSTDTQYF.

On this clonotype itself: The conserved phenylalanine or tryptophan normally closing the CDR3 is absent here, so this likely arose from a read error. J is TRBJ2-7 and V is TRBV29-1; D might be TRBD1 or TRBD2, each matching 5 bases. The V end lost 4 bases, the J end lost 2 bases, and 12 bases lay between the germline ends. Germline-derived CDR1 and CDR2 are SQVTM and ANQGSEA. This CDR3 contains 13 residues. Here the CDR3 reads CSVGDLGAYEQYS. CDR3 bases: TGCAGCGTTGGGGACCTCGGAGCCTACGAGCAGTACTCC.

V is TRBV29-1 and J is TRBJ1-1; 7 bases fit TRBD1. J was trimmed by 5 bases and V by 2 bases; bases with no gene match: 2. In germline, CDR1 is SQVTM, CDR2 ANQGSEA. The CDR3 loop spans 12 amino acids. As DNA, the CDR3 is TGCAGCGTTGAACAGGGGGGGACTGAAGCTTTCTTT. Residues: CSVEQGGTEAFF.

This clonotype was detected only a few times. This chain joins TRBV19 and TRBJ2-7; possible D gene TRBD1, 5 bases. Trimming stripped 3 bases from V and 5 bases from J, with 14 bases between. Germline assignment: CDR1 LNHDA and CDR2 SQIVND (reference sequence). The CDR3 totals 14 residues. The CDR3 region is CASSIRVGSDEQYF. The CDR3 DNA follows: TGTGCCAGTAGTATCAGGGTTGGATCGGACGAGCAGTACTTC.

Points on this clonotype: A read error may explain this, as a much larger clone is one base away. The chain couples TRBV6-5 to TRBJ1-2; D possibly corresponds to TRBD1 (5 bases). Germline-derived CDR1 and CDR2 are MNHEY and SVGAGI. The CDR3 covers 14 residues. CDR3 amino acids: CASSYRGVNYGCTF. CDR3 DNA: TGTGCCAGCAGTTACCGGGGCGTAAACTATGGCTGCACCTTC.

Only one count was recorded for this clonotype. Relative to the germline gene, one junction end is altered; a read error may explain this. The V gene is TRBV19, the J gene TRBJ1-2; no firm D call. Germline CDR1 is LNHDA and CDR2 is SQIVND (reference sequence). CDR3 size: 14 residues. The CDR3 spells CASSIGVGLFGYTF. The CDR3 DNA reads TGCGCCAGTAGCATAGGAGTGGGCTTATTTGGCTACACCTTC.

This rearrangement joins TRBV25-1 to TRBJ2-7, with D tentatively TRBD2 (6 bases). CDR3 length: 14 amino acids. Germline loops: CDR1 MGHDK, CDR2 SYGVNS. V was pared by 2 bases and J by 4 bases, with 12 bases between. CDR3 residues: CASSEQEGRYEQYF. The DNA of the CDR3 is TGTGCCAGCAGTGAACAGGAGGGTCGGTACGAGCAGTACTTC.

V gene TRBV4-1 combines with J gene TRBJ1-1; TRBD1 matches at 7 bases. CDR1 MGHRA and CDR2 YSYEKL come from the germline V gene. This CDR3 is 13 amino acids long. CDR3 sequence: CACGEGADTEAFF. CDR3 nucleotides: TGCGCTTGCGGGGAGGGGGCGGACACTGAAGCTTTCTTT.

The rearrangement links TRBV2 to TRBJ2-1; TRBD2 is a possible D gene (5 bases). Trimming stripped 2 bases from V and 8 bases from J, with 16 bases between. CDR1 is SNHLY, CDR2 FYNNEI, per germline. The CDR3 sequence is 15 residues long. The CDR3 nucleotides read TGTGCCAGCAGTGAATCGGGGTACGGACCTGATGAGCAGTTCTTC. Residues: CASSESGYGPDEQFF.

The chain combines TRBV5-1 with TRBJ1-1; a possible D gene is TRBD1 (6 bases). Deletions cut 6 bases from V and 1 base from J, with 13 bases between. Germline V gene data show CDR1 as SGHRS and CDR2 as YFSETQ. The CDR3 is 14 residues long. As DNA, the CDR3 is TGCGCCAGCACGGGGGCAGGGTCGAACACTGAAGCTTTCTTT. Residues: CASTGAGSNTEAFF.

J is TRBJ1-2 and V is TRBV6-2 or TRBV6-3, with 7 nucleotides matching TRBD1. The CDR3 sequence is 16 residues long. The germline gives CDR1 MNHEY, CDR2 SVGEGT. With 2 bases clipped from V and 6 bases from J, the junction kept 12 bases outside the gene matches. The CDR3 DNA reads TGTGCCAGCAGTTACATCCCCTCGACAGGGCGAGATGGCTACACCTTC. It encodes CASSYIPSTGRDGYTF.

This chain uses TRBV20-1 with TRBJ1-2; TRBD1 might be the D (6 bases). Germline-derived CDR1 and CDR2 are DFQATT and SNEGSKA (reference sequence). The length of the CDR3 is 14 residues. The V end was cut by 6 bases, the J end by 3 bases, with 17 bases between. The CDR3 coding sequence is TGCAGTGCCCCTCCGGGGGCTACCGACTATGGCTACACCTTC. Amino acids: CSAPPGATDYGYTF.

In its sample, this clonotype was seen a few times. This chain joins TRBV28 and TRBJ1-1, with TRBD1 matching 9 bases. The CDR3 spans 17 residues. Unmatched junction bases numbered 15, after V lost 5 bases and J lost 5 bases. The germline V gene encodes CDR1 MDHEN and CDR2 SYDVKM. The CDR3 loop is CASSPAWGQGGATEAFF. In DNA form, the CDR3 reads TGTGCCAGCAGTCCCGCTTGGGGACAGGGTGGGGCGACTGAAGCTTTCTTT. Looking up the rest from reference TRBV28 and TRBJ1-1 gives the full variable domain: DVKVTQSSRYLVKRTGEKVFLECVQDMDHENMFWYRQDPGLGLRLIYFSYDVKMKEKGDIPEGYSVSREKKERFSLILESASTNQTSMYLCASSPAWGQGGATEAFFGQGTRLTVV.

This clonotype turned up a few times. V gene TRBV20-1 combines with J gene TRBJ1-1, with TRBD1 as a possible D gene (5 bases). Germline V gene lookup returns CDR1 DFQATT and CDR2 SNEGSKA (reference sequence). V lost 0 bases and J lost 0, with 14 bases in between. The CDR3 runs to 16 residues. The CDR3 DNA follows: TGCAGTGCTAGAGACTCAGGGAGGGGCATGAACACTGAAGCTTTCTTT. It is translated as CSARDSGRGMNTEAFF.